Below, one T cell receptor (beta chain) is given with its context. What it binds is unknown. TCRdb's copy holds only in-frame clones and misses some; the assay was immunoSEQ multiplex PCR. The sample carries tens of thousands of clones, around 95% recorded once. The data were taken from a study of circulating and synovial CD4+ cells in juvenile arthritis. The study, taken as a whole, reports: Overlap with synovium rose as more T cells were sequenced. Traditional Vbeta family usage analysis missed the pathogenic-like versus bulk difference. Circulating pathogenic-like lymphocytes shared a substantially higher fraction of CDR3 sequences with synovium than bulk blood.

The CDR3 length is 16 residues. CDR1 is SGHKS and CDR2 is YYEKEE in the germline V gene (reference sequence). V lost 0 bases to trimming and J lost 0 bases; unmatched junction nucleotides: 5. Sequencing was performed on CD4+ T cells from blood. The genes are TRBV5-5 and TRBJ1-2; 7 bases line up with TRBD1. The receptor was isolated from a human donor with juvenile idiopathic arthritis. The CDR3 loop is CASSLGNRGSNYGYTF. CDR3 coding DNA: TGTGCCAGCAGCTTGGGGAACAGGGGATCTAACTATGGCTACACCTTC.